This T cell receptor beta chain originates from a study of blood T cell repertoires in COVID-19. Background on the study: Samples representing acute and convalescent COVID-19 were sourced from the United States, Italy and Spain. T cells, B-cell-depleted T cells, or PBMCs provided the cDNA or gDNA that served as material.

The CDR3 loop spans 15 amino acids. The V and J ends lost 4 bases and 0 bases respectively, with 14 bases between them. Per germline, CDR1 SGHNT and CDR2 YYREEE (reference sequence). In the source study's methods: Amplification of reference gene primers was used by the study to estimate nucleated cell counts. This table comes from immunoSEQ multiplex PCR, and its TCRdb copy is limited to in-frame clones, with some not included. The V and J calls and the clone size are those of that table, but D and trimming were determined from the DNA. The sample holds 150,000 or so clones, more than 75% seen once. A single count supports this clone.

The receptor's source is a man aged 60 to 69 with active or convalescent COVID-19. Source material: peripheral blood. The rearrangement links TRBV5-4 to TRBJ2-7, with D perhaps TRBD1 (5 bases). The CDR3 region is CASSLMTARSYEQYF. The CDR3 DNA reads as TGTGCCAGCAGCCTTATGACAGCCCGCTCCTACGAGCAGTACTTC.